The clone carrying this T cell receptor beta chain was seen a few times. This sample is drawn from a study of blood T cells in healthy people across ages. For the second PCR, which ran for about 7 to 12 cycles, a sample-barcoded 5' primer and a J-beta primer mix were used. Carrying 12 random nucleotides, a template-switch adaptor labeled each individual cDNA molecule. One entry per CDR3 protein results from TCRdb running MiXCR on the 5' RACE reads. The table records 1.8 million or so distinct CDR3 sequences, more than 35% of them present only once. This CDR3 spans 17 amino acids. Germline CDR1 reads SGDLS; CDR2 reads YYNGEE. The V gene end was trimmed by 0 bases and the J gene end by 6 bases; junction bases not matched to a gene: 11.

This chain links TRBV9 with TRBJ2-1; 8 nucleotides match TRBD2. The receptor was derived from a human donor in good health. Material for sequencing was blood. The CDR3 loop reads CASSVDGGAILGNEQFF. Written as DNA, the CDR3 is TGTGCCAGCAGCGTAGACGGGGGGGCCATATTAGGCAATGAGCAGTTCTTC.